The rows below give T cell receptor beta chains drawn from one sample of a study of T cell repertoires in cytomegalovirus infection. TCRdb analysed the reads with MiXCR anew, one entry per CDR3 protein. This table has hundreds of thousands of distinct CDR3 sequences, more than 20% appearing once. The source material was CD8+ T cells from PBMCs. These receptors all come from a human donor in good health (CMV status not recorded). Some clones in this sample may be carry-over from other donors' samples. Each CDR3 is given with its conserved first and last residue. A D gene is named only where the DNA matches it firmly. Not all rows give a size; the values are once, few, many and, for expanded clones, a class.

d_call,j_call,clone_size,v_call,cdr3_nt,cdr3_aa
.,TRBJ1-2,many,TRBV7-2,TGTGCCAGCAGCTTTAGGAGGACTATTAACTATGGCTACACCTTC,CASSFRRTINYGYTF
.,TRBJ1-5,many,TRBV7-2,TGTGCCAGCAGCTCAGGGTTTCAGCCCCAGCATTTT,CASSSGFQPQHF
TRBD2,TRBJ2-1,many,TRBV7-2,TGTGCCAGCAGCCTCGGACTAGCGGGAGGGTACAATGAGCAGTTCTTC,CASSLGLAGGYNEQFF
.,TRBJ2-1,few,TRBV7-2,TGTGCCAGCAGCGCCGGACTGAGGCCCGGTGATGAGCAGTTCTTC,CASSAGLRPGDEQFF
.,TRBJ2-3,many,TRBV10-2,TGCGCCACCTTAGCGGGCACAGATACGCAGTATTTT,CATLAGTDTQYF
TRBD1,TRBJ2-2,.,TRBV4-3,TGCGCCAGCAGTTACGGACAGGGGTATTCCGGGGAGCTGTTTTTT,CASSYGQGYSGELFF
.,TRBJ2-1,many,TRBV12-3/TRBV12-4,TGTGCCAGCAGTGGAAGACTGGCTTACAATGAGCAGTTCTTC,CASSGRLAYNEQFF
.,TRBJ1-2,few,TRBV20-1,TGCAGTGCTAGATGGGGCGGCTATGGCTACACCTTC,CSARWGGYGYTF
.,TRBJ1-1,.,TRBV27,TGTGCCAGCAGTTCCCCCGGCATCCTGGTCGAGGAAGCTTTCTTT,CASSSPGILVEEAFF
.,TRBJ1-3,.,TRBV28,TGTGCCAGCAGTGCCAACAGGGAGGGGGCTGGAAACACCATATATTTT,CASSANREGAGNTIYF
.,TRBJ1-1,.,TRBV2,TGTGCGAGCAGAAGGGCTGAAGCTTTCTTT,CASRRAEAFF
TRBD1,TRBJ2-3,.,TRBV14,TGTGCCAGCAGCCAAGTTCCCGGGACAGACAACTACTCCACAGATACGCAGTATTTT,CASSQVPGTDNYSTDTQYF
.,TRBJ1-1,few,TRBV7-4,TGTGCCAGCAGCTGGGGGGGCAGGACTGAAGCTTTCTTT,CASSWGGRTEAFF
.,TRBJ1-2,few,TRBV4-1,TGCGCCAGCAGCGTAAGGGGAGGCTACACCTTC,CASSVRGGYTF
TRBD1,TRBJ1-5,.,TRBV20-1,TGCAGTGCTTCTCCCGGGACAGCGTTTTTTCAGCCCCAGCATTTT,CSASPGTAFFQPQHF
.,TRBJ1-1,many,TRBV12-3/TRBV12-4,TGTGCCAGCAGGCTAGGGGGGAACACTGAAGCTTTCTTT,CASRLGGNTEAFF
.,TRBJ1-2,many,TRBV12-3/TRBV12-4,TGTGCCAGCAGTACAGGAATCTATGGCTACACCTTC,CASSTGIYGYTF
.,TRBJ2-1,few,TRBV19,TGTGCCAGTAGTATCGGCACCACCTATGAGCAGTTCTTC,CASSIGTTYEQFF
.,TRBJ1-1,few,TRBV6-2/TRBV6-3,TGTGCCAGCACCCTGGGTGGGATTGAAGCTTTCTTT,CASTLGGIEAFF
TRBD1,TRBJ2-2,once,TRBV29-1,TGCAGCGTTGGACAGGGTACCCGGGAGCTGTTTTTT,CSVGQGTRELFF
.,TRBJ1-2,many,TRBV10-3,TGTGCCATCATTGGTCTAAAAGGCGGCTACACCTTC,CAIIGLKGGYTF
.,TRBJ2-5,.,TRBV4-1,TGCGCCAGCAGCCAAGATCGAAGGACCCAGTACTTC,CASSQDRRTQYF
TRBD1,TRBJ2-2,few,TRBV7-9,TGTGCCAGCAAGCCGACAGGGGGGACCGGGGAGCTGTTTTTT,CASKPTGGTGELFF
TRBD1,TRBJ2-1,.,TRBV24-1,TGTGCCACCAGTGACCCCGACAGGGCAACAATAGGTGAGCAGTTCTTC,CATSDPDRATIGEQFF
.,TRBJ1-2,.,TRBV6-1,TGTGCCAGTTATCAGTACTACTATGGCTACACCTTC,CASYQYYYGYTF
TRBD1,TRBJ1-1,.,TRBV27,TGTGCCAGCAGTGGTGGGACAGCAAGGAGTGAAGCTTTCTTT,CASSGGTARSEAFF
.,TRBJ1-1,.,TRBV28,TGTGCGACGGCTCTAGGCAACACTGAAGCTTTCTTT,CATALGNTEAFF
TRBD1,TRBJ1-5,.,TRBV11-3,TGTGCCAGCAGCAATCGAGTAACAGGGGGAGTACGGCAGCCCCAGCATTTT,CASSNRVTGGVRQPQHF
.,TRBJ2-3,.,TRBV4-1,TGTGCCAGCAGCCAAGAAGACGCTAGCACAGATACGCAGTATTTT,CASSQEDASTDTQYF
TRBD1,TRBJ1-5,many,TRBV10-3,TGTGCCATCAAGGGGGACAGGACCAATCAGCCCCAGCATTTT,CAIKGDRTNQPQHF
TRBD1,TRBJ1-1,many,TRBV7-9,TGTGCCAGCAGCTTAGACAGGGGGGATGAAGCTTTCTTT,CASSLDRGDEAFF
TRBD2,TRBJ2-2,many,TRBV7-8,TGTGCCAGCAGCCAGGGACTAGCGGGGAGCATTGGCACCGGGGAGCTGTTTTTT,CASSQGLAGSIGTGELFF
.,TRBJ2-5,many,TRBV12-5,TGTGCTAGTGGTTTGGTACTAGCCGAATACCCGGAGACCCAGTACTTC,CASGLVLAEYPETQYF